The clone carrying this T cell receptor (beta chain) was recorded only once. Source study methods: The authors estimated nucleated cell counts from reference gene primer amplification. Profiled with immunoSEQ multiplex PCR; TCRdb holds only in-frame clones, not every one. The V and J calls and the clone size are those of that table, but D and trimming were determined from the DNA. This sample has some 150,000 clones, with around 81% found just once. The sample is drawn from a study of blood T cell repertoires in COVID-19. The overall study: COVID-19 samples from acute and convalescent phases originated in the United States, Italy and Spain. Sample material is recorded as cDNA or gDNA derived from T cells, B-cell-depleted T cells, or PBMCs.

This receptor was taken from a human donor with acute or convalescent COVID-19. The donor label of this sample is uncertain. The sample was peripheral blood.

The CDR3 DNA is TGTGCCAGCAGTTCACCTTACAGGGGTGGAGGCTACACCTTC. Translation: CASSSPYRGGGYTF. The V and J genes are TRBV27 and TRBJ1-2; 7 bases agree with TRBD1. The CDR3 covers 14 residues. The V segment lost 4 bases and the J segment 8 bases; nucleotides outside the gene matches: 10. CDR1 is MNHEY and CDR2 is SMNVEV in the germline V gene (reference sequence).